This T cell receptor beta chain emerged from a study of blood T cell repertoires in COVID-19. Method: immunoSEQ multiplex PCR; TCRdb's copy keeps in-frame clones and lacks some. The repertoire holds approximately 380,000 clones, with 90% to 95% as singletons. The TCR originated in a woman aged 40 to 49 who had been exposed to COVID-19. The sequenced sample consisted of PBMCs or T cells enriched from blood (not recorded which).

The CDR3 region is CASSLAGGSYNEQFF. The CDR3, as DNA: TGTGCCAGCAGCCTAGCGGGGGGCTCCTACAATGAGCAGTTCTTC. V gene TRBV11-3 combines with J gene TRBJ2-1; 11 nucleotides agree with TRBD2. From germline, CDR1 is SGHNT and CDR2 YENEEA. After removal of 5 bases from V and 0 bases from J, the junction contained 0 bases not matched to a gene. There are 15 residues in the CDR3.